The source of this TCR beta chain is a study of blood T cell repertoires in COVID-19. Across the whole study: Samples of COVID-19 (acute and convalescent) were obtained from the United States, Italy and Spain. The cDNA or gDNA used as material had been derived from T cells, B-cell-depleted T cells, or PBMCs.

The method was immunoSEQ multiplex PCR; TCRdb's version includes in-frame clones alone and lacks a portion of them. The table shows 400,000 to 550,000 clones, with approximately 90% occurring only once. Germline assignment: CDR1 SGHNT and CDR2 YYREEE (reference sequence). Trimming shortened V by 1 base and J by 2 bases, and 11 bases separated the two germline ends. The CDR3 contains 15 residues. This TCR came from a woman aged 18-35 years with acute COVID-19. The chain uses TRBV5-4 and TRBJ2-3; a weak D match, TRBD2 (5 bases). Sequences were obtained from PBMCs or T cells enriched from blood (not recorded which). The CDR3 nucleotides are TGTGCCAGCAGCTTGTTCTCGGGGTCCACAGATACGCAGTATTTT. It is translated as CASSLFSGSTDTQYF.